The next 14 T cell receptor beta chains were all read from a single sample in a study of CD8+CD57+ T cells in acquired aplastic anemia. Genomic DNA served as template for TCR beta VDJ and CDR3 profiling. Using its own MiXCR run on the reads, TCRdb lists one record per CDR3 protein. This sample has roughly 200,000 distinct CDR3 sequences, with 55% to 65% found just once. All patients picked for sequencing had shown, by flow cytometry, an expansion of CD8+CD57+ cells. Sequencing was carried out using sorted CD4+, CD8+, or CD8+CD57+ T cells (not recorded which) from PBMCs. These receptors were obtained from a human donor with aplastic anemia.

This sequence joins TRBV6-1 and TRBJ2-1; 7 bases fit TRBD2. Trimming cost V 4 bases and J 7 bases; bases outside gene matches: 22. Germline V CDR1 and CDR2: MNHNS, SASEGT. The CDR3 is made up of 19 amino acids. In DNA, the CDR3 is TGTGCCAGCAGTGGTCAACTGATCGGAGCGGGAATATCTCATAATGAGCAGTTCTTC. The encoded protein is CASSGQLIGAGISHNEQFF.

The chain links TRBV10-3 to TRBJ1-4; no clear D gene. The germline V and J ends were trimmed by 2 bases and 5 bases, with 9 bases remaining between them. This CDR3 contains 14 residues. Per the germline V gene, CDR1 is ENHRY and CDR2 is SYGVKD. This CDR3 reads CAISEPSVNEKLFF. The CDR3 bases are TGTGCCATCAGTGAGCCCTCCGTCAATGAAAAACTGTTTTTT.

The rearrangement links TRBV2 to TRBJ2-1; 7 bases fit TRBD2. CDR1 and CDR2 from the germline V gene are SNHLY and FYNNEI. The CDR3 runs 12 residues. The trim removed 3 bases at V and 14 bases at J, leaving 7 bases unmatched. The CDR3 sequence is CASSEREGMEFF. The CDR3, as DNA: TGTGCCAGCAGTGAGAGGGAGGGGATGGAGTTCTTC.

The chain is built from TRBV9 and TRBJ1-6; D is undetermined. Trimming left V 2 bases short and J 8 bases short, with 5 bases between. This CDR3 is built from 12 residues. Germline V gene sequence: CDR1 SGDLS, CDR2 YYNGEE. CDR3 DNA sequence: TGTGCCAGCAGCGTGCCGGATTCACCCCTCCACTTT. This encodes CASSVPDSPLHF.

This clonotype was seen just once. The CDR3 nucleotides are TGTGCTTCGAGGACAGGGCCAGATACGCAGTATTTT. It translates to CASRTGPDTQYF. The J gene is TRBJ2-3, the V gene TRBV2; TRBD1 matches 8 bases. CDR3 length equals 12 residues. CDR1 and CDR2 (germline): SNHLY, FYNNEI.

J is TRBJ2-7 and V is TRBV7-8; 11 bases align to TRBD2. CDR1 is SGHVS, CDR2 FQNEAQ, per germline. V dropped 5 bases and J dropped 3; count of bases not matched to a gene: 6. The CDR3 runs to 15 residues. The CDR3 coding sequence is TGTGCCAGCAGCGTGACTAGCGGGGCTAACTACGAGCAGTACTTC. Amino acids: CASSVTSGANYEQYF. Full variable domain (missing parts from reference TRBV7-8 and TRBJ2-7): GAGVSQSPRYKVAKRGQDVALRCDPISGHVSLFWYQQALGQGPEFLTYFQNEAQLDKSGLPSDRFFAERPEGSVSTLKIQRTQQEDSAVYLCASSVTSGANYEQYFGPGTRLTVT.

This chain uses TRBV10-3 with TRBJ1-5, with D possibly matching TRBD1 (5 bases). This CDR3 contains 16 residues. The V end lost 0 bases, the J end lost 1 base, and 10 bases lay between the germline ends. CDR1 ENHRY and CDR2 SYGVKD come from the germline V gene. The CDR3 here is CAISESGRGSNQPQHF. For the CDR3, the DNA is TGTGCCATCAGTGAGTCGGGGCGGGGAAGCAATCAGCCCCAGCATTTT.

The chain combines TRBV6-1 with TRBJ1-1, with D unresolved. The CDR3 extends over 15 amino acids. Germline V gives CDR1 MNHNS, CDR2 SASEGT. V was trimmed by 5 bases and J by 4 bases, leaving 17 bases between them. The chain's CDR3 is CASSYSNKEGTEAFF. CDR3 DNA sequence: TGTGCCAGCAGTTACTCGAATAAAGAGGGCACTGAAGCTTTCTTT.

This chain links TRBV5-1 with TRBJ1-1; D unclear. V was shortened by 2 bases and J by 5 bases, with 7 bases between the two germline ends. This CDR3 has 12 residues. In germline, CDR1 is SGHRS, CDR2 YFSETQ. The CDR3 nucleotides read TGCGCCAGCAGCTTCGTAGGGACTGAAGCTTTCTTT. Protein: CASSFVGTEAFF.

The table lists this clonotype with many counts. This chain connects TRBV11-2 to TRBJ1-4; tentatively, D is TRBD1 (6 bases). There are 15 residues in the CDR3. Trimming took off 5 bases at V and 0 bases at J, with 10 bases between the two ends. Germline CDR1 reads SGHAT; CDR2 reads FQNNGV. The CDR3 DNA sequence: TGTGCCAGCAGCCACAGGGTCGCAACTAATGAAAAACTGTTTTTT. Translated: CASSHRVATNEKLFF.

This clonotype was seen once. This rearrangement joins TRBV6-2 or TRBV6-3 to TRBJ1-1, with a possible D match to TRBD1 (5 bases). V was cut by 0 bases and J by 1 base, with 15 bases left in between. The CDR3 has 17 amino acids. Germline-derived CDR1 and CDR2 are MNHEY and SVGEGT. The CDR3 nucleotides are TGTGCCAGCAGTTACTCGATATCCAGGGCGGCGAACACTGAAGCTTTCTTT. Translated: CASSYSISRAANTEAFF.

This clonotype was seen a handful of times. The J gene is TRBJ1-2, the V gene TRBV10-3, with 8 nucleotides matching TRBD1. The J segment lost 8 bases and the V segment lost 6 bases, leaving 14 bases of the junction unmatched. The CDR3 length is 15 residues. Germline-derived CDR1 and CDR2 are ENHRY and SYGVKD. In DNA, the CDR3 is TGTGCCATCAGCGGACCGGCGGACAGGGATGGAGGCTACACCTTC. Amino acid sequence: CAISGPADRDGGYTF.

V is TRBV9 and J is TRBJ2-2; TRBD1 matches 8 bases. Germline V gene sequence: CDR1 SGDLS, CDR2 YYNGEE. CDR3 size: 18 residues. Germline trimming cut 0 bases from V and 0 bases from J; bases unmatched to any gene: 7. The CDR3 protein is CASSVGHQGASNTGELFF. The CDR3 nucleotides are TGTGCCAGCAGCGTAGGGCATCAGGGGGCATCGAACACCGGGGAGCTGTTTTTT. Full variable domain (remainder filled in from reference TRBV9 and TRBJ2-2): DSGVTQTPKHLITATGQRVTLRCSPRSGDLSVYWYQQSLDQGLQFLIQYYNGEERAKGNILERFSAQQFPDLHSELNLSSLELGDSALYFCASSVGHQGASNTGELFFGEGSRLTVL.

A remark on this clonotype: Mismatch with germline at one junction end may stem from a read error. The chain is built from TRBV6-1 and TRBJ2-1; TRBD1 matches at 8 bases. Germline V gene sequence: CDR1 MNHNS, CDR2 SASEGT. CDR3 length: 15 amino acids. CDR3 sequence: CAISEGTGTYNEQFF. The CDR3 nucleotides read TGTGCCATCAGTGAGGGGACAGGCACCTACAATGAGCAGTTCTTC.